This TCR beta chain was recorded in a study of blood T cells in healthy people across ages. Study outcomes and limitations: Higher diversity and more naive CD4+ cells were features of long-lived donors, compared to aged donors.

The authors ran a second PCR of 7 to 11 cycles using a sample-barcoded 5' primer and a J-beta primer mix. TCRdb ran MiXCR on the 5' RACE reads and lists one entry per CDR3 protein. The sample has 750,000 or so distinct CDR3 sequences; just under 25% are singletons. CDR3 length: 14 amino acids. Germline V lookup: CDR1 SGHVS, CDR2 FNYEAQ. V shed 5 bases and J shed 1 base, with 11 bases lying between them. The sample holds a few counts of this clonotype. The target antigen is unknown. These data are also associated with another study on T cells of mothers and their children. That paper states: The study found slightly higher but non-significant overlap in related versus unrelated mother-child pairs.

V is TRBV7-6 and J is TRBJ1-1, with a possible D match to TRBD1 (6 bases). This TCR derives from a boy aged 5-17 years in good health. Input material: blood. The CDR3 nucleotides are TGTGCCAGCAGCCCGAGACAGGCGAACACTGAAGCTTTCTTT. Translating it yields CASSPRQANTEAFF.